These 27 T cell receptor beta chains came from one sample sequenced in a study of long-term antiretroviral therapy in people with HIV. At the survey level, the v3.0 immunoSEQ assay was run. The repertoire was sequenced with immunoSEQ multiplex PCR; TCRdb's copy has only in-frame clones and lacks some. The repertoire includes tens of thousands of clones, about 82% of them detected once, and about 10% sits in the top ten. The sequenced sample was unsorted PBMCs, obtained 0.8 years before starting antiretroviral therapy. The source is a man aged 18 to 35 with HIV.

The rearrangement uses TRBV7-9 and TRBJ2-6; no firm D call. The V end was cut by 2 bases, the J end by 0 bases, with 11 bases between. This CDR3 is 17 amino acids long. Germline V gene data show CDR1 as SEHNR and CDR2 as FQNEAQ (reference sequence). The CDR3 DNA reads TGTGCCAGCAGCTTAACAGCGATTGTCTCTGGGGCCAACGTCCTGACTTTC. Translated, it gives CASSLTAIVSGANVLTF.

The chain links TRBV29-1 to TRBJ2-2; D is ambiguous. There are 13 residues in the CDR3. The germline V gene encodes CDR1 SQVTM and CDR2 ANQGSEA. V lost 7 bases, J lost 4 bases, and 13 bases lay in between. Here the CDR3 DNA reads TGCAGCGAGCTGGACGGAGCCACCGGGGAGCTGTTTTTT. This codes for CSELDGATGELFF.

The V gene is TRBV9, the J gene TRBJ1-2; no reliable D call. Germline CDR1 is SGDLS and CDR2 is YYNGEE. The V and J ends lost 4 bases and 4 bases respectively, with 17 bases between them. The CDR3 consists of 15 residues. The CDR3 coding sequence is TGTGCCAGCAGCCCTCGAAGGGATCCGGGCTATGGCTACACCTTC. Its translation: CASSPRRDPGYGYTF.

This chain links TRBV15 with TRBJ2-7; D call uncertain. V gave up 0 bases and J gave up 2 bases, with 8 bases separating them. Germline loops: CDR1 LNHNV, CDR2 YYDKDF (reference sequence). CDR3 length: 14 amino acids. CDR3 sequence: CATSRDRVAYEQYF. The CDR3, as DNA: TGTGCCACCAGCAGAGATCGGGTCGCCTACGAGCAGTACTTC.

V gene TRBV2 combines with J gene TRBJ1-5; 8 nucleotides align to TRBD1. The germline CDR1 and CDR2 sequences are SNHLY and FYNNEI. The CDR3 extends over 12 amino acids. V dropped 7 bases and J dropped 5; count of bases not matched to a gene: 1. The CDR3 spells CASKQGDQPQHF. The CDR3 DNA reads as TGTGCCAGCAAACAGGGGGATCAGCCCCAGCATTTT.

This chain links TRBV30 with TRBJ1-5, with 7 bases lining up with TRBD1. The CDR3 totals 14 residues. The J segment lost 7 bases and the V segment lost 1 base, leaving 7 bases of the junction unmatched. Looked up from germline, CDR1 is GTSNPN and CDR2 is SVGIG (reference sequence). This CDR3 reads CAWSAKQGRQPQHF. Here the CDR3 DNA reads TGTGCCTGGAGTGCTAAACAGGGGAGGCAGCCCCAGCATTTT.

The V gene is TRBV5-4, the J gene TRBJ1-2, with 7 bases fitting TRBD1. Trimming cost V 4 bases and J 0 bases; bases outside gene matches: 6. Germline V gene data show CDR1 as SGHNT and CDR2 as YYREEE (reference sequence). The CDR3 covers 15 residues. CDR3 amino acids: CASSPDRRPNYGYTF. CDR3 nucleotide sequence: TGTGCCAGCAGCCCGGACAGGAGACCTAACTATGGCTACACCTTC. Together with reference TRBV5-4 and TRBJ1-2, the CDR3 gives the full variable domain: ETGVTQSPTHLIKTRGQQVTLRCSSQSGHNTVSWYQQALGQGPQFIFQYYREEENGRGNFPPRFSGLQFPNYSSELNVNALELDDSALYLCASSPDRRPNYGYTFGSGTRLTVV.

Only a few counts were recorded for this clone. This chain links TRBV6-5 with TRBJ1-6; 7 positions agree with TRBD1. Trimming cost V 6 bases and J 7 bases; bases outside gene matches: 6. Germline V gene data show CDR1 as MNHEY and CDR2 as SVGAGI. The length of the CDR3 is 14 residues. DNA of the CDR3: TGTGCCAGCAGGTGGGACAGAGTAAATTCACCCCTCCACTTT. Translating gives CASRWDRVNSPLHF.

This clone has a handful of counts. The J gene is TRBJ1-5, the V gene TRBV6-1; D is uncertain. The CDR3 length is 15 residues. Between the trimmed V and J ends, which lost 6 bases and 6 bases, there was a span of 18 bases. Germline lookup yields CDR1 MNHNS and CDR2 SASEGT. The CDR3 DNA reads TGTGCCAGCAGCGATTTCGGGGTACTGGGTCAGCCCCAGCATTTT. It codes for CASSDFGVLGQPQHF.

This clone was seen a single time. The junction departs from the called germline gene at one end, perhaps through a read error. V gene TRBV5-6 combines with J gene TRBJ2-1, with 15 bases matching TRBD2. This CDR3 contains 14 residues. Germline V gene sequence: CDR1 SGHDT, CDR2 YYEEEE. The CDR3, as DNA: TGTGCCAGCAGGAGGGGACTAGCGGGAGGTTCCTCGGTCTTC. This sequence encodes CASRRGLAGGSSVF. The full variable domain, completed using reference TRBV5-6 and TRBJ2-1, is DAGVTQSPTHLIKTRGQQVTLRCSPKSGHDTVSWYQQALGQGPQFIFQYYEEEERQRGNFPDRFSGHQFPNYSSELNVNALLLGDSALYLCASRRGLAGGSSVFGPGTRLTVL.

This chain joins TRBV4-1 and TRBJ2-7; the D call may be TRBD1 or TRBD2 (5 bases each). Germline V gene data show CDR1 as MGHRA and CDR2 as YSYEKL. Trimming shortened V by 1 base and J by 0 bases, and 10 bases separated the two germline ends. The CDR3 is 15 amino acids. CDR3 bases: TGCGCCAGCAGCCAAGCCGGGGCGAGCTCCTACGAGCAGTACTTC. This sequence encodes CASSQAGASSYEQYF.

This chain joins TRBV27 and TRBJ2-6; D is uncertain. The CDR3 has 15 residues. V was cut by 6 bases and J by 5 bases, with 14 bases left in between. From germline, CDR1 is MNHEY and CDR2 SMNVEV (reference sequence). The CDR3 sequence is CASSVGPSRANVLTF. The CDR3 bases are TGTGCCAGCAGCGTAGGGCCTTCCCGGGCCAACGTCCTGACTTTC.

The CDR3 is CASSIGRGTGELFF. In DNA, the CDR3 is TGTGCCAGTAGTATAGGGCGGGGCACCGGGGAGCTGTTTTTT. The rearrangement joins TRBV19 to TRBJ2-2, with D maybe TRBD2 (6 bases). The V and J ends lost 1 base and 4 bases respectively, with 7 bases between them. The CDR3 is 14 amino acids. Per germline, CDR1 LNHDA and CDR2 SQIVND (reference sequence).

V usage is TRBV7-8 and J usage is TRBJ1-1; D is unresolved. In germline, CDR1 is SGHVS, CDR2 FQNEAQ. V was clipped by 3 bases and J by 0 bases, with 14 bases between them. This CDR3 comprises 16 residues. The CDR3 nucleotides are TGTGCCAGCAGCTTCCAGACTGGACGGTTGAACACTGAAGCTTTCTTT. This translates into CASSFQTGRLNTEAFF. The full variable domain, its missing parts supplied by reference TRBV7-8 and TRBJ1-1, is GAGVSQSPRYKVAKRGQDVALRCDPISGHVSLFWYQQALGQGPEFLTYFQNEAQLDKSGLPSDRFFAERPEGSVSTLKIQRTQQEDSAVYLCASSFQTGRLNTEAFFGQGTRLTVV.

Written as DNA, the CDR3 is TGTGCCAGCAGCTTGGAACGGGAAGACTATGGCTACACCTTC. Its translation is CASSLEREDYGYTF. The V call is TRBV5-4, the J call TRBJ1-2; D uncertain. Germline CDR1 SGHNT, CDR2 YYREEE (reference sequence). The V gene lost 0 bases and the J gene lost 3 bases, with 9 bases spanning the gap. The CDR3 extends over 14 amino acids.

CDR3 sequence (DNA): TGCGCCAGCAGCTTGGCCCCCCGACAAAGCCAAGAGACCCAGTACTTC. Its translation is CASSLAPRQSQETQYF. The rearrangement joins TRBV5-1 to TRBJ2-5; D remains unclear. V lost 0 bases and J 1 base, leaving 13 bases between the germline ends. This CDR3 contains 16 residues. Germline V gene sequence: CDR1 SGHRS, CDR2 YFSETQ.

This chain connects TRBV18 to TRBJ2-5; the match to TRBD1 covers 9 bases. Germline loops: CDR1 KGHSH, CDR2 LQKENI. V trimming: 2 bases; J trimming: 3 bases; junction bases outside the gene matches: 4. This CDR3 region has 15 residues. The CDR3 DNA reads TGTGCCAGCTCACCATGGACAGGGGTAGAAGAGACCCAGTACTTC. As protein: CASSPWTGVEETQYF.

The V gene is TRBV12-5, the J gene TRBJ2-7; D gene ambiguous. Germline loops: CDR1 LGHNT, CDR2 FRNRAP. The CDR3 is made up of 15 amino acids. Trimming left V 3 bases short and J 2 bases short, with 14 bases between. For the CDR3, the DNA is TGTGCTAGTGGTTTCAAAAGGTTAGCTCCCTACGAGCAGTACTTC. Translated: CASGFKRLAPYEQYF.

This chain links TRBV5-1 with TRBJ2-2, with TRBD2 matching over 8 bases. The trim removed 2 bases at V and 6 bases at J, leaving 9 bases unmatched. The CDR3 is made up of 16 amino acids. Germline V CDR1 and CDR2: SGHRS, YFSETQ. Written as DNA, the CDR3 is TGCGCCAGCAGCTTTACCGGGACTAGTCCGTCCGGGGAGCTGTTTTTT. Translated, it gives CASSFTGTSPSGELFF.

The CDR3 is CASSLGANEQYF. DNA of the CDR3: TGCGCCAGCAGCTTGGGAGCCAACGAGCAGTACTTC. The rearrangement uses TRBV5-1 and TRBJ2-7, with D unresolved. Deletions cut 0 bases from V and 5 bases from J, with 6 bases between. The germline gives CDR1 SGHRS, CDR2 YFSETQ. The CDR3 consists of 12 residues. Combining the CDR3 with reference TRBV5-1 and TRBJ2-7 gives the whole variable domain KAGVTQTPRYLIKTRGQQVTLSCSPISGHRSVSWYQQTPGQGLQFLFEYFSETQRNKGNFPGRFSGRQFSNSRSEMNVSTLELGDSALYLCASSLGANEQYFGPGTRLTVT.

The chain is built from TRBV7-9 and TRBJ2-3; 13 nucleotides match TRBD2. CDR1 SEHNR and CDR2 FQNEAQ come from the germline V gene (reference sequence). V was pared by 5 bases and J by 2 bases, with 1 base of the junction left unmatched. The CDR3 spans 15 residues. The chain's CDR3 is CASSGLAGVTDTQYF. The CDR3 DNA reads TGTGCCAGCAGCGGACTAGCGGGAGTCACAGATACGCAGTATTTT.

This chain links TRBV18 with TRBJ2-1, with TRBD2 matching over 8 bases. Germline V gene lookup returns CDR1 KGHSH and CDR2 LQKENI. CDR3 length: 18 amino acids. V was pared by 2 bases and J by 3 bases, with 12 bases of the junction left unmatched. The DNA for the CDR3 is TGTGCCAGCTCACCAACCTTTAGCGGGATGGCGGTCTACAATGAGCAGTTCTTC. Residues: CASSPTFSGMAVYNEQFF.

The rearrangement uses TRBV15 and TRBJ1-1; D is uncertain. The CDR3 has 12 residues. V shed 0 bases and J shed 9 bases, with 8 bases lying between them. The germline V gene encodes CDR1 LNHNV and CDR2 YYDKDF (reference sequence). In nucleotides, the CDR3 is TGTGCCACCAGCAGAGAACGGCAGAAAGCTTTCTTT. Protein: CATSRERQKAFF.

V gene TRBV19 combines with J gene TRBJ2-1; perhaps D is TRBD1 or TRBD2 (6 bases each). Trimming shortened V by 5 bases and J by 6 bases, and 11 bases separated the two germline ends. Germline V lookup: CDR1 LNHDA, CDR2 SQIVND (reference sequence). The CDR3 has 13 residues. The DNA for the CDR3 is TGTGCCAGTAGTCGATGGGGGGCCAATGAGCAGTTCTTC. Translation: CASSRWGANEQFF.

The V gene is TRBV28, the J gene TRBJ2-7; D may correspond to TRBD1 or TRBD2 (5 bases each). The CDR3 is 13 amino acids. The germline V and J ends were trimmed by 2 bases and 0 bases, with 5 bases remaining between them. CDR1 and CDR2 from the germline V gene are MDHEN and SYDVKM. This CDR3 reads CASSLGGSYEQYF. Written as DNA, the CDR3 is TGTGCCAGCAGTTTAGGGGGCTCCTACGAGCAGTACTTC.

This chain joins TRBV14 and TRBJ2-7; D is unclear. Germline V gives CDR1 SGHDN, CDR2 FVKESK. This CDR3 contains 13 residues. The ends were cut back, 3 bases at V and 6 bases at J, with 12 bases in the middle. CDR3 sequence reads: CASSHGRSSEQYF. CDR3 DNA sequence: TGTGCCAGCAGCCATGGCAGAAGCTCCGAGCAGTACTTC.

The chain uses TRBV19 and TRBJ1-2; 7 bases are a match to TRBD1. This CDR3 spans 13 amino acids. After removal of 3 bases from V and 4 bases from J, the junction contained 2 bases not matched to a gene. Germline-derived CDR1 and CDR2 are LNHDA and SQIVND (reference sequence). This CDR3 reads CASSIRDSYGYTF. For the CDR3, the DNA is TGTGCCAGTAGTATCCGGGACAGCTATGGCTACACCTTC. The full variable domain, rest sourced from reference TRBV19 and TRBJ1-2, is DGGITQSPKYLFRKEGQNVTLSCEQNLNHDAMYWYRQDPGQGLRLIYYSQIVNDFQKGDIAEGYSVSREKKESFPLTVTSAQKNPTAFYLCASSIRDSYGYTFGSGTRLTVV.